This T cell receptor (beta chain) was sequenced for a study of OX40 agonist ivuxolimab in advanced cancers. Overall study results and limits: Part of the nonresponder group also had normalized T-cell clonal expansion that was low. Both blood CD4+ and CD8+ T cells showed clonal growth by week 6 at 0.1 to 3.0 mg/kg.

Comments on this clone: Its antigen is currently unknown.

Germline V gives CDR1 GTSNPN, CDR2 SVGIG (reference sequence). The CDR3 totals 13 residues. V was shortened by 0 bases and J by 5 bases, with 11 bases between the two germline ends. Repertoires were generated with immunoSEQ multiplex PCR, while TCRdb's copy carries only in-frame clones and drops some. Here the sample spans about 79,000 clones, 80% to 90% being singletons. This TCR was sampled from an adult with an advanced solid tumor such as melanoma, head and neck, liver or kidney cancer. The starting material was CD4+ or CD8+ T cells sorted from blood, obtained in a trial of the OX40 agonist ivuxolimab. The chain has TRBV30 and TRBJ2-7, with D unclear. CDR3 nucleotide sequence: TGTGCCTGGAGTGTAACGTCGACCCACGAGCAGTACTTC. It encodes CAWSVTSTHEQYF.